These 10 T cell receptor beta chains share one sample of origin, sequenced in a study of identical twins. TCRdb processed the 5' RACE reads anew with MiXCR; each CDR3 protein has one entry. The sample has 350,000 to 600,000 distinct CDR3 sequences, 13% to 15% seen once. A further study also used this sample, focusing on yellow fever vaccine responses in identical twins.

The sequenced sample consisted of CD4+ T cells sorted from blood. These receptors were obtained from a woman aged 18-29 years in good health.

The V and J genes are TRBV29-1 and TRBJ2-7, with TRBD2 matching 8 bases. The CDR3 covers 13 residues. The germline V gene has CDR1 SQVTM and CDR2 ANQGSEA. The trim removed 6 bases at V and 2 bases at J, leaving 6 bases unmatched. The DNA of the CDR3 is TGCAGCGTCGGAGCGGGAGTGACCTACGAGCAGTACTTC. It specifies CSVGAGVTYEQYF.

The rearrangement uses TRBV6-5 and TRBJ1-2, with D possibly matching TRBD1 (5 bases). CDR1 and CDR2 (germline): MNHEY, SVGAGI. V lost 2 bases and J 4 bases, leaving 11 bases between the germline ends. The CDR3 has 14 amino acids. The chain's CDR3 is CASSYEGGAYGYTF. The CDR3 coding sequence is TGTGCCAGCAGTTACGAGGGAGGGGCCTATGGCTACACCTTC.

The V and J genes are TRBV4-3 and TRBJ2-1; TRBD1 aligns across 10 bases. Losses at the gene ends were 1 base for V and 9 bases for J; bases not matched to a gene: 12. The CDR3 runs 17 residues. CDR1 LGHNA and CDR2 YSLEER come from the germline V gene. The CDR3 DNA sequence: TGCGCCAGCAGCCAAGCTTGGGGACAGGGGTACGGGGGTGAGCAGTTCTTC. Translation gives CASSQAWGQGYGGEQFF.

The chain is built from TRBV7-2 and TRBJ2-2, with no clear D. The V and J ends lost 3 bases and 6 bases respectively, with 11 bases between them. The CDR3 sequence is 14 residues long. Germline lookup yields CDR1 SGHTA and CDR2 FQGNSA. The DNA of the CDR3 is TGTGCCAGCAGCTTTGCCGGGTTTGCCGGGGAGCTGTTTTTT. Residues: CASSFAGFAGELFF.

This clonotype was seen repeatedly, ten times or more. The CDR3 bases are TGTGCCAGCAATCCCGGCGAGGACTATGGCTACACCTTC. It yields the protein CASNPGEDYGYTF. The rearrangement links TRBV6-6 to TRBJ1-2; D is uncertain. CDR3 length: 13 amino acids. V lost 7 bases to trimming and J lost 3 bases, with 12 bases between them. CDR1 MNHNY and CDR2 SVGAGI come from the germline V gene (reference sequence).

This clonotype has a handful of counts. The chain couples TRBV4-2 to TRBJ2-3; 10 bases agree with TRBD1. The germline CDR1 and CDR2 sequences are LGHNA and YNFKEQ. CDR3 length: 16 amino acids. V lost 4 bases to trimming and J lost 8 bases; unmatched junction nucleotides: 12. The CDR3, as DNA: TGTGCCAGCAGCCGCCAGGGGGACAGGGGAGAGGGTACGCAGTATTTT. The encoded protein is CASSRQGDRGEGTQYF.

This clonotype was found a few times. The chain recombines TRBV11-1 with TRBJ2-3; 12 bases align to TRBD2. This CDR3 comprises 18 residues. J gave up 6 bases and V 3 bases, and 13 bases lay outside the gene matches. Germline-derived CDR1 and CDR2 are SGHAT and FQDESV (reference sequence). The CDR3 loop is CASSFQGLAGPHPDTQYF. The CDR3 bases are TGTGCCAGCAGCTTCCAGGGACTAGCGGGTCCCCACCCCGATACGCAGTATTTT.

V and J are TRBV27 and TRBJ2-1; D remains ambiguous. V shed 1 base and J shed 7 bases, with 11 bases lying between them. CDR1 MNHEY and CDR2 SMNVEV come from the germline V gene (reference sequence). The CDR3 loop spans 14 amino acids. CDR3 sequence reads: CASSLYDVGNEQFF. The CDR3 nucleotides read TGTGCCAGCAGTTTATACGACGTCGGGAATGAGCAGTTCTTC.

This clonotype was detected many times. V is TRBV5-1 and J is TRBJ2-2; D unclear. Deletions cut 0 bases from V and 0 bases from J, with 6 bases between. The CDR3 sequence is 15 residues long. CDR1 SGHRS and CDR2 YFSETQ come from the germline V gene. The CDR3 DNA reads as TGCGCCAGCAGCTTGGGTGGTTCGAACACCGGGGAGCTGTTTTTT. Residues: CASSLGGSNTGELFF.

In this sample, this clonotype turned up many times. The chain couples TRBV5-1 to TRBJ2-2; no reliable D call. V lost 0 bases and J lost 2, with 5 bases in between. Germline V CDR1 and CDR2: SGHRS, YFSETQ. The CDR3 is 14 residues long. The CDR3 DNA reads as TGCGCCAGCAGCTTGGATGGTAACACCGGGGAGCTGTTTTTT. Translation gives CASSLDGNTGELFF.